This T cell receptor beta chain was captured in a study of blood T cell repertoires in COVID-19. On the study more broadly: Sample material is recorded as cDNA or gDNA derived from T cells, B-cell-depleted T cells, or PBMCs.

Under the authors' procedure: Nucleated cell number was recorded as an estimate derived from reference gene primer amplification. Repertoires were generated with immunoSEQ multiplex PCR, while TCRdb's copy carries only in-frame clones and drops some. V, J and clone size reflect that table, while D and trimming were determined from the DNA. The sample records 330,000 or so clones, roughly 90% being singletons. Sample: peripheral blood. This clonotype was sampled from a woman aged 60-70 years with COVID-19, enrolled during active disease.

The CDR3 bases are TGTGCCAGCAGCCTTGCGCCCACTGTGTATGGCTACACCTTC. This translates into CASSLAPTVYGYTF. This chain connects TRBV6-5 to TRBJ1-2, with D unresolved. V gave up 6 bases and J gave up 5 bases, with 16 bases separating them. The CDR3 runs to 14 residues. The germline gives CDR1 MNHEY, CDR2 SVGAGI.